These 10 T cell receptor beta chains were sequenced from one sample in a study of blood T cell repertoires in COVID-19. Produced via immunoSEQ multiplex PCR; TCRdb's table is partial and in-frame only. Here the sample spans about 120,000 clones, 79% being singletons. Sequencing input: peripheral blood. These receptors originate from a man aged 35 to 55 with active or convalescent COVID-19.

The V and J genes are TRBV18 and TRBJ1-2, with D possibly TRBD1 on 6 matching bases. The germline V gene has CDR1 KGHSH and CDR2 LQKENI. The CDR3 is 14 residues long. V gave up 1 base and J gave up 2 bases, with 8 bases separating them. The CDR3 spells CASSPRTDNYGYTF. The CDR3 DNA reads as TGTGCCAGCTCACCACGGACAGACAACTATGGCTACACCTTC.

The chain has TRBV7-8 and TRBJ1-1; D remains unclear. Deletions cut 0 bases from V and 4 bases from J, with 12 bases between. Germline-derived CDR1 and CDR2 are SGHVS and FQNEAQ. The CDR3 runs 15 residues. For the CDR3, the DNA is TGTGCCAGCAGCTTAGCGGGAGGAATGACCACTGAAGCTTTCTTT. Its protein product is CASSLAGGMTTEAFF.

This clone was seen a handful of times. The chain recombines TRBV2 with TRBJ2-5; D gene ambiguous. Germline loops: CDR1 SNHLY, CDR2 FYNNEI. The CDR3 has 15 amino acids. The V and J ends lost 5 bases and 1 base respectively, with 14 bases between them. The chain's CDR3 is CASSSMTTPQETQYF. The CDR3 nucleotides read TGTGCCAGCAGTTCGATGACGACTCCCCAAGAGACCCAGTACTTC.

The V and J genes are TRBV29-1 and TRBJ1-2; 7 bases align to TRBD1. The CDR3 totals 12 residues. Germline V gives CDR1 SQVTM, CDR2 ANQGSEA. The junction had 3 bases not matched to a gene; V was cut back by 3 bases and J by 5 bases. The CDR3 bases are TGCAGCGTTGAGAGGGGGCAGTATGGCTACACCTTC. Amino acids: CSVERGQYGYTF.

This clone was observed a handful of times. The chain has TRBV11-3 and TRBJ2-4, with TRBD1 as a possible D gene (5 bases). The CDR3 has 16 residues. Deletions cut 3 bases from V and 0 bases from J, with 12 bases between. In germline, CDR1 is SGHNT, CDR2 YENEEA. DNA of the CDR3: TGTGCCAGCAGCTTGGAAGGGGATCTAGCCAAAAACATTCAGTACTTC. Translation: CASSLEGDLAKNIQYF.

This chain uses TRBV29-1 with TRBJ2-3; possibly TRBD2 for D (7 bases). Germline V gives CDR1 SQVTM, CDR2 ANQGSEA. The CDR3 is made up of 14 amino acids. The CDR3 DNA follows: TGCGCCTGCGGAAAGGGGGGGGGCACAGATACGCAGTATTTT. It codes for CACGKGGGTDTQYF.

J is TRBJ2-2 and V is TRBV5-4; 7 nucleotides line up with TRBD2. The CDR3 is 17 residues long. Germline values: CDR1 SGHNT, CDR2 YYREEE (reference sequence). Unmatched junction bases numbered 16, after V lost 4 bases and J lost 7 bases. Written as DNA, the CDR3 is TGTGCCAGCAGCCCGGTTGTGGCGGGAGAGAAGGGCGGGGAGCTGTTTTTT. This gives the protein CASSPVVAGEKGGELFF.

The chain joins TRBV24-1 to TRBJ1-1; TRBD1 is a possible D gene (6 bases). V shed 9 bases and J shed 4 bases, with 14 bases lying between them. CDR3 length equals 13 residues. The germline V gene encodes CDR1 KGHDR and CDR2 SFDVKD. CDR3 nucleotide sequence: TGTGCCACCTCCAACAGGGATCGCACTGAAGCTTTCTTT. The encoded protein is CATSNRDRTEAFF.

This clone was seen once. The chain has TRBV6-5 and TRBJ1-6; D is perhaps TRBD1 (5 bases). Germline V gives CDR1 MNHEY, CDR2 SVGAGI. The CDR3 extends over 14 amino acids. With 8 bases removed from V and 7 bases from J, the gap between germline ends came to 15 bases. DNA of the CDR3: TGTGCCAGCGCGCCCGGGACTGCCAATTCACCCCTCCACTTT. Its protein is CASAPGTANSPLHF.

CDR3 coding DNA: TGTGCCAGTAGTCCTCGGGTCAACCCGCTGGCTTTCTTT. Translation: CASSPRVNPLAFF. This chain links TRBV19 with TRBJ1-1; D unclear. CDR3 length equals 13 residues. The V and J ends lost 5 bases and 11 bases respectively, with 18 bases between them. Germline V gives CDR1 LNHDA, CDR2 SQIVND (reference sequence). Filled out from reference TRBV19 and TRBJ1-1, the complete variable domain reads DGGITQSPKYLFRKEGQNVTLSCEQNLNHDAMYWYRQDPGQGLRLIYYSQIVNDFQKGDIAEGYSVSREKKESFPLTVTSAQKNPTAFYLCASSPRVNPLAFFGQGTRLTVV.